These 10 T cell receptor beta chains originate from one sample sequenced in a study of T cells after yellow fever vaccination. A single record per CDR3 protein comes from TCRdb applying MiXCR to the 5' RACE reads. The data hold tens of thousands of distinct CDR3 sequences, with around 7.9% observed a single time. The material was CD8+ T cells sorted from PBMCs, obtained 9 to 11 days after the first yellow fever vaccination. Receptors were obtained from a man in his late teens or twenties who received the YFV17D yellow fever vaccine.

This clonotype occurred once. V is TRBV2 and J is TRBJ2-3; 13 bases fit TRBD2. Germline V lookup: CDR1 SNHLY, CDR2 FYNNEI. This CDR3 is built from 15 residues. The J segment lost 4 bases and the V segment lost 10 bases, leaving 8 bases of the junction unmatched. The CDR3, as DNA: TGTGCCACTCAGGCCACTAGCGGGGGGGCAGATACGCAGTATTTT. Amino acid sequence: CATQATSGGADTQYF. The full variable domain, rest sourced from reference TRBV2 and TRBJ2-3, is EPEVTQTPSHQVTQMGQEVILRCVPISNHLYFYWYRQILGQKVEFLVSFYNNEISEKSEIFDDQFSVERPDGSNFTLKIRSTKLEDSAMYFCATQATSGGADTQYFGPGTRLTVL.

This clonotype was recorded many times. The V gene is TRBV7-3, the J gene TRBJ2-3; the D gene is possibly TRBD1 (5 bases). The germline V and J ends were trimmed by 1 base and 14 bases, with 16 bases remaining between them. Germline V gene sequence: CDR1 SGHTA, CDR2 FQGTGA. The CDR3 loop spans 13 amino acids. The CDR3: CASSLNGGAPRYF. The CDR3 DNA sequence: TGTGCCAGCAGCTTAAACGGTGGGGCCCCAAGGTATTTT.

This chain connects TRBV4-1 to TRBJ1-2; tentative D call: TRBD1 (5 bases). Deletions cut 0 bases from V and 2 bases from J, with 10 bases between. Germline CDR1 and CDR2: MGHRA and YSYEKL. The CDR3 totals 15 residues. As DNA, the CDR3 is TGCGCCAGCAGCCAAGATTTGGGGGGGAACTATGGCTACACCTTC. Translated, it gives CASSQDLGGNYGYTF.

The chain uses TRBV11-3 and TRBJ2-1; D might be TRBD2 (6 bases). This CDR3 contains 13 residues. CDR1 is SGHNT and CDR2 is YENEEA in the germline V gene. The V end lost 6 bases, the J end lost 8 bases, and 14 bases lay between the germline ends. The CDR3 loop reads CASREGPRHEQFF. The CDR3 DNA reads TGTGCCAGCAGGGAGGGGCCCAGGCATGAGCAGTTCTTC.

In its sample, this clonotype was seen many times. The DNA of the CDR3 is TGTGCCAGCAGCTCCAGGACAGGGCAGCCCCAGCATTTT. It encodes CASSSRTGQPQHF. The chain couples TRBV7-9 to TRBJ1-5; 8 bases are a match to TRBD1. With V trimmed by 4 bases and J by 7 bases, 3 bases remained unmatched. Per germline, CDR1 SEHNR and CDR2 FQNEAQ (reference sequence). The length of the CDR3 is 13 residues.

There are many counts of this clonotype. Relative to the germline gene, one junction end is altered; a read error may explain this. The CDR3 DNA sequence: TGTGCCAGCAGTCTAGCGGGACGGCCCTTCTACAATGAGCAGTTCTTC. It specifies CASSLAGRPFYNEQFF. The chain carries TRBV12-3 or TRBV12-4 and TRBJ2-1; 9 bases are shared with TRBD2. This CDR3 contains 16 residues.

This clonotype was counted many times. The chain links TRBV20-1 to TRBJ1-3; D is uncertain. Germline assignment: CDR1 DFQATT and CDR2 SNEGSKA (reference sequence). The CDR3 length is 11 residues. The V end was cut by 0 bases, the J end by 8 bases, with 5 bases between. The DNA for the CDR3 is TGCAGTGCTAGAGATCTGGACACCATATATTTT. Encoded protein: CSARDLDTIYF.

This clonotype was observed at least ten times. The rearrangement links TRBV7-8 to TRBJ2-7, with D maybe TRBD1 (5 bases). The CDR3 spans 14 residues. Germline V gene data show CDR1 as SGHVS and CDR2 as FQNEAQ. V lost 5 bases, J lost 2 bases, and 13 bases lay in between. For the CDR3, the DNA is TGTGCCAGCAGCCCGGAAGACAGAGCCTACGAGCAGTACTTC. The encoded protein is CASSPEDRAYEQYF.

This clonotype has a handful of counts. The genes are TRBV5-1 and TRBJ2-7; TRBD2 matches at 15 bases. The CDR3 length is 20 residues. Germline loops: CDR1 SGHRS, CDR2 YFSETQ. The V gene end was trimmed by 0 bases and the J gene end by 2 bases; junction bases not matched to a gene: 12. As DNA, the CDR3 is TGCGCCAGCAGCTTGGCCAAGGGACTAGCGGGGGGCACTTCGCCCTACGAGCAGTACTTC. Its protein is CASSLAKGLAGGTSPYEQYF.

This clonotype was detected many times. The V gene is TRBV12-3 or TRBV12-4, the J gene TRBJ1-2, with 7 bases identical to TRBD1. The trim removed 7 bases at V and 5 bases at J, leaving 4 bases unmatched. The length of the CDR3 is 12 residues. This CDR3 is CASITGDYGYTF. CDR3 nucleotide sequence: TGTGCCAGCATCACAGGGGATTATGGCTACACCTTC.